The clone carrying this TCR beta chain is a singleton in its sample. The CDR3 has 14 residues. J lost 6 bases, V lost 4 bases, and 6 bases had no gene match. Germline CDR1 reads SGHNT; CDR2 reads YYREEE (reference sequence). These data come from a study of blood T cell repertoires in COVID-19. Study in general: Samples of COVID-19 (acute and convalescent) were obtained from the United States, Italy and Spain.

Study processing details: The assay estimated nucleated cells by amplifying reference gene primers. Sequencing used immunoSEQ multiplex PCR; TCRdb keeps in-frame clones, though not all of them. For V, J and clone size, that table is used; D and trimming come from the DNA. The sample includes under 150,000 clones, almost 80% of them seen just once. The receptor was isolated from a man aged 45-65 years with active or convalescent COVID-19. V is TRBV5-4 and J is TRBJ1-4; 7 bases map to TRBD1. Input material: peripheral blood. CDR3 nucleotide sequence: TGTGCCAGCAGCACCGGACAGGTGGATGAAAAACTGTTTTTT. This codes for CASSTGQVDEKLFF. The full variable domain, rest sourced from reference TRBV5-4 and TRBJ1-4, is ETGVTQSPTHLIKTRGQQVTLRCSSQSGHNTVSWYQQALGQGPQFIFQYYREEENGRGNFPPRFSGLQFPNYSSELNVNALELDDSALYLCASSTGQVDEKLFFGSGTQLSVL.